This T cell receptor delta chain was retrieved from a study of gamma-delta T cells after stem cell transplantation. TCRdb processed the RT-PCR reads again with the CATT caller. The sample contains 800 to 1,200 delta-chain clones, more than 0.95% of which appear only once. This clone is termed large. J gave up 2 bases and V 4 bases, and 35 bases lay outside the gene matches. Per the germline V gene, CDR1 is GEAIGNYY and CDR2 is EKD. The length of the CDR3 is 24 residues. The chain employs TRDV2 and TRDJ1, with 8 nucleotides matching TRDD3. The receptor comes from a human donor. It is not recorded whose cells these are; they may come from a transplant donor. Source material: gamma-delta T cells. CDR3 sequence (DNA): TGTGCCTGTGATAGTATGAGTACAAATCTCATGGGGGATCTCACCCCCTGGAGTACCGATAAACTCATCTTT. Translated: CACDSMSTNLMGDLTPWSTDKLIF.